This T cell receptor beta chain was retrieved from a study of shared clonotypes between healthy human individuals (dated by TCRdb to the early 2020s). Study-wide context: The cohort comprised a couple of women and a few men aged 18 to 49 years. For each donor, CD4 naive and CD4 memory were each given three plates, CD8 naive was given two plates, and CD8 memory was given one plate. To estimate repertoire size and how much clonotype sharing occurs between individuals, the study deeply sequenced the blood TCR repertoires of about five healthy adults. To increase sequencing depth and limit assay-specific biases, TCR repertoire library preparation and sequencing were carried out by different laboratories using diverse techniques. Per donor, leukapheresis produced somewhere between about 0.85 and 8.9 billion PBMCs.

The donors were healthy, HIV-negative adults with no recently reported acute infections or vaccinations. Every donor was a Caucasian adult residing in Nashville, Tennessee, USA. CD4+ T cells were enriched by magnetic negative selection, after which naive cells were positively selected on CD45RA and the negative fraction was taken as the memory subset. Blood was obtained by leukapheresis, after which PBMCs were separated by Ficoll-Histopaque density gradient centrifugation and cryopreserved in liquid nitrogen vapor phase. Analytical flow cytometry was used to check the purity and quantity of each magnetically sorted T cell population. From each sorted fraction, genomic DNA was isolated and quantified by UV absorbance on a Nanodrop 2000c. Based on the germline V gene (reference sequence), the CDR1 and CDR2 sequences are LNHDA and SQIVND. From cysteine to phenylalanine, the CDR3 is 14 amino acids long. Only CDR3 DNA remains: 42 bases, in frame from the first base. V was cut back by 7 bases and J by 0 bases, leaving a gap of 10 bases between them.

TCR CDR3 regions were amplified from genomic DNA by multiplex PCR using the deep immunoSEQ assay. Genomic DNA extracted from each cell subset was distributed evenly over all wells of several immunoSEQ 96-well plates, and each plate served as one replicate. Each replicate PCR for sorted subsets received 150 to 250 ng genomic DNA, equal to roughly 30,000 T cell genomes. Purified libraries were measured with a Qubit 3.0 fluorometer, size-checked on a Bioanalyzer 2100, and measured again with the KAPA Library Quantification kit. A separate single-read 150-cycle Illumina NextSeq 550 flow cell was used to sequence each immunoSEQ 96-well plate. Processing in the source paper ran as follows. Because the immunoSEQ output held only junctional sequences and lacked quality scores, the filtering could not match the filtering applied to full-length reads. Sequences were annotated with PyIR, a Python wrapper for IgBLAST v1.9, using IMGT germline references to assign V/J genes and CDR3. Reads were filtered out if the reads had weak V/J assignments (E-value above 1e-6), no CDR3, stop codons, out-of-frame junctions, or ambiguous translated residues. V3J clonotypes were defined as sequences sharing the same inferred V gene, J gene, and CDR3 amino acid sequence. To compute the percentage overlap between repertoires, the number of shared unique clonotypes was divided by the size of the smaller repertoire. Richness of each repertoire was evaluated using RTK rarefaction, the Chao1 estimator, and Recon v2.1 estimates of unobserved clonotypes. OLGA was used to compute generation probabilities for all TCRbeta clonotypes that the gDNA method yielded from several donors. TCRdb mirrors the immuneACCESS table, restricted to in-frame sequences. Some clones are absent from its copies; in checked studies, under half trace to an unresolved V gene, and the reason for the others is unknown. That table gives V, J and clone size, and the DNA gave D and trimming. For this sample there are hundreds of thousands of clones; approximately 73% appear just once. Around 1.7% of the sample rests with the top ten.

The investigation overall reported the following: Naive subsets generally had larger estimated clonotype richness than memory subsets did. Because the study included only a small number of donors, the genetic and exposure-history diversity represented was limited. Pairwise subsampling indicated that sequencing depth was expected to affect the degree of clonotype sharing among donors. Compared with non-shared clonotypes, clonotypes shared by all four sorted-subset donors had higher generation probabilities. Sampling was limited to blood, and TCR repertoires in tissue likely differ from TCR repertoires in blood. Sharing across a few donors was observed for around 5% of naive CD4, about 4% of naive CD8, 2.3% of memory CD4, and around 0.42% of memory CD8 clonotypes. Even with the large sequencing depth, rarefaction of the sorted-subset datasets indicated that sequencing was incomplete.

Comments on this clone: Which antigen it targets is not known. No base-level quality is on record; no much larger clone is a single base apart.

The sample consisted of memory CD4+ T cells sorted from blood. The sample's cell subset or site label, decoded: CD45RA-negative fraction. The chain is encoded by TRBV19 joined to TRBJ1-3, with the identity of the D gene unclear. The TCR was taken from a woman younger than 45 in good health. The DNA is TGTGCCAGTAAAGAACGAGGCTCTGGAAACACCATATATTTT. It specifies CASKERGSGNTIYF.